Following are 31 T cell receptor beta chains from one sample sequenced in a study of T-cell memory formation after mild COVID-19. TCRdb re-derived calls from the 5' RACE reads in MiXCR, one entry per CDR3 protein. The table has 400,000 to 500,000 distinct CDR3 sequences, about 20% seen once. Material: PBMCs or a T cell subset sorted from them (not recorded which). These receptors originate from a man aged 18 to 29 who had mild COVID-19 (a few samples of this study predate the infection). Cell type and time point are not known.

The rearrangement joins TRBV4-3 to TRBJ2-1; either TRBD1 or TRBD2 may supply D (5 bases each). V dropped 0 bases and J dropped 6 bases, with 12 bases sitting between them. This CDR3 has 15 amino acids. In germline, CDR1 is LGHNA, CDR2 YSLEER. As DNA, the CDR3 is TGCGCCAGCAGCCAAGAAGGAGGCAGGGTCAATGAGCAGTTCTTC. Encoded protein: CASSQEGGRVNEQFF.

V gene TRBV11-2 combines with J gene TRBJ2-5; 8 bases align to TRBD2. Looked up from germline, CDR1 is SGHAT and CDR2 is FQNNGV. The CDR3 runs to 14 residues. The V and J ends lost 5 bases and 5 bases, in that order; junction bases with no gene match: 7. CDR3 protein: CASSPRRGVETQYF. For the CDR3, the DNA is TGTGCCAGCAGCCCGCGGCGGGGGGTTGAGACCCAGTACTTC.

This clonotype was observed a handful of times. The rearrangement joins TRBV11-2 to TRBJ2-2; 12 nucleotides agree with TRBD2. CDR1 is SGHAT, CDR2 FQNNGV, per germline. The ends lost 5 bases at V and 0 bases at J; junction bases unmatched: 7. The CDR3 extends over 18 amino acids. The CDR3 DNA follows: TGTGCCAGCAGCATCCGACTAGCGGGGGACGCGAACACCGGGGAGCTGTTTTTT. It specifies CASSIRLAGDANTGELFF.

This clonotype turned up a few times. The chain joins TRBV29-1 to TRBJ2-1; D not resolved. This CDR3 spans 14 amino acids. Trimming cost V 0 bases and J 6 bases, with 12 bases left between them. CDR1 is SQVTM, CDR2 ANQGSEA, per germline. The CDR3 nucleotides are TGCAGCGTTGAAGATCGGAGAGTCTTCAATGAGCAGTTCTTC. This codes for CSVEDRRVFNEQFF.

V usage is TRBV27 and J usage is TRBJ1-3; D not certain. This CDR3 is built from 14 residues. Trimming left V 4 bases short and J 0 bases short, with 7 bases between. Germline V lookup: CDR1 MNHEY, CDR2 SMNVEV (reference sequence). This CDR3 reads CASSSLSSGNTIYF. Here the CDR3 DNA reads TGTGCCAGCAGTTCCCTATCCTCTGGAAACACCATATATTTT.

This clonotype was observed a handful of times. V usage is TRBV29-1 and J usage is TRBJ2-5; D is possibly TRBD2 (6 bases). The V gene's germline CDR1 is SQVTM and CDR2 ANQGSEA. The CDR3 sequence is 17 residues long. Trimming removed 1 base at V and 5 bases at J, with 23 bases between. The CDR3 here is CSVEGGAIAGSGETQYF. The CDR3, as DNA: TGCAGCGTTGAAGGGGGCGCTATCGCGGGGAGCGGGGAGACCCAGTACTTC.

V usage is TRBV12-3 or TRBV12-4 and J usage is TRBJ2-5, with 9 bases matching TRBD1. This CDR3 comprises 13 residues. V was clipped by 10 bases and J by 7 bases; unmatched bases: 10. In DNA, the CDR3 is TGTGCCACTACAGGGGGCCCGGGCGGGACCCAGTACTTC. It yields the protein CATTGGPGGTQYF.

The V and J genes are TRBV5-1 and TRBJ1-1; the D gene is possibly TRBD1 (5 bases). Trimming left V 0 bases short and J 6 bases short, with 12 bases between. This CDR3 has 14 residues. Germline V gives CDR1 SGHRS, CDR2 YFSETQ. CDR3 in DNA: TGCGCCAGCAGCTTGGGGGTCCCAGGGCCTGAAGCTTTCTTT. This codes for CASSLGVPGPEAFF. Full variable domain (remainder filled in from reference TRBV5-1 and TRBJ1-1): KAGVTQTPRYLIKTRGQQVTLSCSPISGHRSVSWYQQTPGQGLQFLFEYFSETQRNKGNFPGRFSGRQFSNSRSEMNVSTLELGDSALYLCASSLGVPGPEAFFGQGTRLTVV.

This clonotype appeared a few times. V and J are TRBV7-9 and TRBJ1-2; no clear D gene. The germline V gene encodes CDR1 SEHNR and CDR2 FQNEAQ (reference sequence). The CDR3 is 12 amino acids. V was clipped by 5 bases and J by 4 bases, with 8 bases between them. The DNA for the CDR3 is TGTGCCAGCAGCCCTTTTAGCTATGGCTACACCTTC. Its protein is CASSPFSYGYTF. Full variable domain (rest looked up from reference TRBV7-9 and TRBJ1-2): DTGVSQNPRHKITKRGQNVTFRCDPISEHNRLYWYRQTLGQGPEFLTYFQNEAQLEKSRLLSDRFSAERPKGSFSTLEIQRTEQGDSAMYLCASSPFSYGYTFGSGTRLTVV.

This clonotype came up a few times. The genes are TRBV4-2 and TRBJ2-3; 7 bases map to TRBD2. The germline V gene encodes CDR1 LGHNA and CDR2 YNFKEQ. With 0 bases clipped from V and 4 bases from J, the junction kept 10 bases outside the gene matches. The CDR3 has 17 amino acids. This chain's CDR3 is CASSQDRDSRGADTQYF. As DNA, the CDR3 is TGTGCCAGCAGCCAAGATCGGGATAGCCGGGGGGCAGATACGCAGTATTTT.

This rearrangement joins TRBV28 to TRBJ1-5; D perhaps matches TRBD1 (5 bases). V was shortened by 3 bases and J by 5 bases, with 11 bases between the two germline ends. The CDR3 sequence is 14 residues long. Germline CDR1 is MDHEN and CDR2 is SYDVKM. The CDR3 nucleotides read TGTGCCAGCAGTTTTCGACAGCGGGATCAGCCCCAGCATTTT. The encoded protein is CASSFRQRDQPQHF.

The chain employs TRBV5-4 and TRBJ2-3; TRBD2 agrees at 10 bases. Germline CDR1 and CDR2: SGHNT and YYREEE (reference sequence). The CDR3 is made up of 16 amino acids. V shed 4 bases and J 3 bases; nucleotides not matched to a gene: 8. The CDR3 DNA sequence: TGTGCCAGCAGCCCGGGCCCGGGACTAGCGACAGATACGCAGTATTTT. It yields the protein CASSPGPGLATDTQYF.

V is TRBV4-3 and J is TRBJ1-5; D is undetermined. The CDR3 length is 14 residues. Trimming removed 4 bases at V and 0 bases at J, with 7 bases between. CDR1 and CDR2 (germline): LGHNA, YSLEER. The CDR3 loop is CASSPTPSNQPQHF. The CDR3, as DNA: TGCGCCAGCAGCCCAACCCCTAGCAATCAGCCCCAGCATTTT.

This clonotype was observed a handful of times. The chain combines TRBV12-3 or TRBV12-4 with TRBJ2-2; the D is unclear. The length of the CDR3 is 14 residues. With 1 base removed from V and 6 bases from J, the gap between germline ends came to 9 bases. The CDR3: CASSLVVGSGELFF. Here the CDR3 DNA reads TGTGCCAGCAGTTTAGTGGTAGGGTCCGGGGAGCTGTTTTTT.

This clonotype came up many times. The CDR3 loop is CAISATGGEETQYF. The CDR3, as DNA: TGTGCCATCAGTGCGACAGGGGGGGAAGAGACCCAGTACTTC. This sequence joins TRBV10-3 and TRBJ2-5, with 9 bases aligning to TRBD1. The V gene end was trimmed by 4 bases and the J gene end by 3 bases; junction bases not matched to a gene: 3. Looked up from germline, CDR1 is ENHRY and CDR2 is SYGVKD. The CDR3 runs 14 residues.

This sequence joins TRBV7-2 and TRBJ1-2; the match to TRBD1 covers 7 bases. This CDR3 comprises 15 residues. V dropped 6 bases and J dropped 4; count of bases not matched to a gene: 11. Per germline, CDR1 SGHTA and CDR2 FQGNSA. The CDR3 nucleotides read TGTGCCAGCAGGACGCCGGGACAGCATTTCTATGGCTACACCTTC. It codes for CASRTPGQHFYGYTF.

The genes are TRBV20-1 and TRBJ2-7; 7 positions match TRBD1. There are 14 residues in the CDR3. J was trimmed by 2 bases and V by 6 bases; bases with no gene match: 10. Germline V lookup: CDR1 DFQATT, CDR2 SNEGSKA (reference sequence). The CDR3 DNA is TGCAGTGCCGCTATGACAGGGAGAACCTACGAGCAGTACTTC. Amino acids: CSAAMTGRTYEQYF.

V and J are TRBV12-3 or TRBV12-4 and TRBJ1-2; no definite D call. The CDR3 has 12 amino acids. The V gene lost 3 bases and the J gene lost 4 bases, with 6 bases spanning the gap. Written as DNA, the CDR3 is TGTGCCAGCAGTTTTGTACGCTATGGCTACACCTTC. Translating it yields CASSFVRYGYTF.

The chain carries TRBV4-1 and TRBJ2-2; D is undetermined. CDR1 and CDR2 from the germline V gene are MGHRA and YSYEKL. Trimming cost V 0 bases and J 6 bases, with 8 bases left between them. This CDR3 is built from 14 residues. The CDR3 region is CASSQDRRAGELFF. CDR3 DNA sequence: TGCGCCAGCAGCCAAGATAGGCGCGCCGGGGAGCTGTTTTTT.

This clonotype showed up many times. V usage is TRBV5-4 and J usage is TRBJ2-3; the D gene could be TRBD1 or TRBD2 (5 bases each). Deletions cut 4 bases from V and 0 bases from J, with 15 bases between. The germline gives CDR1 SGHNT, CDR2 YYREEE (reference sequence). CDR3 length: 16 amino acids. The CDR3 DNA sequence: TGTGCCAGCAGCCTTCCGGGACGGCCTAGCACAGATACGCAGTATTTT. Its protein is CASSLPGRPSTDTQYF.

This clonotype showed up just once. V is TRBV11-1 and J is TRBJ2-7; no clear D. Germline CDR1 reads SGHAT; CDR2 reads FQDESV (reference sequence). V lost 2 bases and J lost 3, with 8 bases in between. CDR3 length: 13 residues. The CDR3 reads CASSLRLDYEQYF. In DNA, the CDR3 is TGTGCCAGCAGCTTACGGTTGGACTACGAGCAGTACTTC.

This clonotype was counted ten times or more. This chain joins TRBV14 and TRBJ2-1, with a tentative D call TRBD1 (6 bases). Deletions cut 0 bases from V and 8 bases from J, with 20 bases between. CDR1 is SGHDN, CDR2 FVKESK, per germline. This CDR3 contains 17 residues. For the CDR3, the DNA is TGTGCCAGCAGCCAAGACAGGGACACGTTGGGCCTCCATGAGCAGTTCTTC. Protein product: CASSQDRDTLGLHEQFF.

This clonotype showed up just a few times. This rearrangement joins TRBV10-1 to TRBJ2-1; D is undetermined. The CDR3 is 12 residues long. The germline CDR1 and CDR2 sequences are WNHNN and SYGVQD (reference sequence). Trimming removed 8 bases from V and 6 bases from J, with 11 bases in between. The CDR3 sequence: CASGPGPNEQFF. In DNA, the CDR3 is TGCGCCAGCGGACCGGGTCCCAATGAGCAGTTCTTC.

The chain has TRBV29-1 and TRBJ1-2; 7 bases fit TRBD1. CDR1 SQVTM and CDR2 ANQGSEA come from the germline V gene. This CDR3 has 11 amino acids. V was clipped by 8 bases and J by 6 bases; unmatched bases: 6. The CDR3 DNA is TGCAGCCTCAGGGGGGGCAATGGCTACACCTTC. Amino acid sequence: CSLRGGNGYTF.

The chain carries TRBV30 and TRBJ2-7; the match to TRBD1 covers 7 bases. Germline CDR1 is GTSNPN and CDR2 is SVGIG (reference sequence). This CDR3 contains 14 residues. Losses at the gene ends were 5 bases for V and 5 bases for J; bases not matched to a gene: 12. CDR3 nucleotides: TGTGCCTGGGAGGGTTCGACAGGGATCAACGAGCAGTACTTC. Protein product: CAWEGSTGINEQYF.

This clonotype was picked up a small number of times. The chain is built from TRBV6-2 or TRBV6-3 and TRBJ1-2; the D is unclear. The germline gives CDR1 MNHEY, CDR2 SVGEGT. The CDR3 consists of 13 residues. The V end was cut by 3 bases, the J end by 7 bases, with 12 bases between. The CDR3 coding sequence is TGTGCCAGCAGTTATGACTGGGGTCGTGGCTACACCTTC. Its translation is CASSYDWGRGYTF.

This clonotype was observed a few times. The V gene is TRBV9, the J gene TRBJ1-2; D ambiguous. Trimming pared 2 bases from V and 8 bases from J, leaving 13 bases between. The CDR3 has 13 residues. Germline V lookup: CDR1 SGDLS, CDR2 YYNGEE. The CDR3 region is CASSVPLNGGYTF. The CDR3 bases are TGTGCCAGCAGCGTCCCGCTAAACGGGGGCTACACCTTC.

The chain recombines TRBV7-8 with TRBJ2-3, with a possible D match to TRBD1 (6 bases). This CDR3 spans 18 amino acids. Germline V CDR1 and CDR2: SGHVS, FQNEAQ. The V gene lost 5 bases and the J gene lost 0 bases, with 21 bases spanning the gap. CDR3: CASSPRLGAAGSTDTQYF. Written as DNA, the CDR3 is TGTGCCAGCAGCCCGCGACTGGGGGCAGCAGGGAGCACAGATACGCAGTATTTT.

This chain connects TRBV29-1 to TRBJ1-1, with TRBD1 as a possible D gene (6 bases). The V end was cut by 7 bases, the J end by 2 bases, with 11 bases between. The length of the CDR3 is 12 residues. The germline V gene encodes CDR1 SQVTM and CDR2 ANQGSEA. In DNA, the CDR3 is TGCAGCGGTGGGACATCAAACACTGAAGCTTTCTTT. Protein: CSGGTSNTEAFF.

The rearrangement uses TRBV20-1 and TRBJ1-5; 11 bases map to TRBD1. The CDR3 has 14 residues. Trimming at V came to 5 bases and at J to 6 bases, leaving 6 bases not matched to a gene. Germline V gene lookup returns CDR1 DFQATT and CDR2 SNEGSKA (reference sequence). The CDR3 sequence: CSAPGQGAGQPQHF. In nucleotides, the CDR3 is TGCAGTGCTCCAGGACAGGGGGCAGGTCAGCCCCAGCATTTT.

The sample holds a few counts of this clonotype. The V call is TRBV10-2, the J call TRBJ1-1; 10 bases map to TRBD1. Germline loops: CDR1 WSHSY, CDR2 SAAADI. The CDR3 sequence is 18 residues long. Unmatched junction bases numbered 16, after V lost 6 bases and J lost 3 bases. The DNA for the CDR3 is TGCGCCAGCAGGACAACCGGGACAGGGGATTCCTGGGACACTGAAGCTTTCTTT. Amino acid sequence: CASRTTGTGDSWDTEAFF.